Below, 19 T cell receptor beta chains from the same sample are listed, as sequenced in a study of blood T cell repertoires in COVID-19. The method was immunoSEQ multiplex PCR; TCRdb's version includes in-frame clones alone and lacks a portion of them. The table has 100,000 to 150,000 clones, around 90% seen once. Sequenced: peripheral blood. The receptor source for this set is a woman aged 45-59 years with active or convalescent COVID-19.

The V call is TRBV7-2, the J call TRBJ2-6, with TRBD1 matching 8 bases. Germline-derived CDR1 and CDR2 are SGHTA and FQGNSA. The CDR3 is 17 amino acids. The J segment lost 4 bases and the V segment lost 1 base, leaving 6 bases of the junction unmatched. CDR3 residues: CASSLGTGYPGANVLTF. DNA of the CDR3: TGTGCCAGCAGCTTAGGGACAGGGTACCCCGGGGCCAACGTCCTGACTTTC.

The chain recombines TRBV7-2 with TRBJ2-2; D remains unclear. Germline CDR1 is SGHTA and CDR2 is FQGNSA. V was cut by 3 bases and J by 7 bases, with 6 bases left in between. This CDR3 has 12 amino acids. The CDR3 loop is CASSFEIGELFF. The CDR3 DNA sequence: TGTGCCAGCAGCTTTGAGATCGGGGAGCTGTTTTTT.

The V call is TRBV13, the J call TRBJ2-7; possible D gene TRBD2, 5 bases. This CDR3 is built from 17 residues. CDR1 is PRHDT, CDR2 FYEKMQ, per germline (reference sequence). The ends were cut back, 5 bases at V and 0 bases at J, with 20 bases in the middle. This chain's CDR3 is CASSPRPGEANSYEQYF. The CDR3 nucleotides are TGTGCCAGCAGCCCCCGTCCCGGGGAAGCGAACTCCTACGAGCAGTACTTC.

The chain has TRBV28 and TRBJ1-2; D is possibly TRBD1 (5 bases). Germline V lookup: CDR1 MDHEN, CDR2 SYDVKM. The V and J ends lost 4 bases and 4 bases respectively, with 16 bases between them. The CDR3 consists of 15 residues. CDR3 region: CASSSRPGSSYGYTF. CDR3 in DNA: TGTGCCAGCAGTTCGCGACCAGGGTCGAGCTATGGCTACACCTTC.

The chain links TRBV11-2 to TRBJ2-1, with 10 nucleotides matching TRBD2. The V and J ends lost 5 bases and 4 bases, in that order; junction bases with no gene match: 5. This CDR3 has 15 amino acids. CDR1 and CDR2 (germline): SGHAT, FQNNGV. In nucleotides, the CDR3 is TGTGCCAGCAGCCGGACTAGCGGACCTTACAATGAGCAGTTCTTC. Its protein product is CASSRTSGPYNEQFF. The full variable domain, rest sourced from reference TRBV11-2 and TRBJ2-1, is EAGVAQSPRYKIIEKRQSVAFWCNPISGHATLYWYQQILGQGPKLLIQFQNNGVVDDSQLPKDRFSAERLKGVDSTLKIQPAKLEDSAVYLCASSRTSGPYNEQFFGPGTRLTVL.

The V and J genes are TRBV7-3 and TRBJ2-2, with D possibly matching TRBD2 (5 bases). Per the germline V gene, CDR1 is SGHTA and CDR2 is FQGTGA. The CDR3 spans 11 residues. Trimming removed 8 bases at V and 7 bases at J, with 8 bases between. CDR3 sequence: CASGLYGELFF. CDR3 DNA: TGTGCCAGCGGACTTTACGGGGAGCTGTTTTTT.

This chain joins TRBV2 and TRBJ2-5; perhaps TRBD1 as D (5 bases). Germline CDR1 and CDR2: SNHLY and FYNNEI. Trimming removed 1 base from V and 2 bases from J, with 11 bases in between. The CDR3 is made up of 15 amino acids. The CDR3 DNA is TGTGCCAGCAGTGAAGATCCAGGGCCACAAGAGACCCAGTACTTC. Translating it yields CASSEDPGPQETQYF.

The V and J genes are TRBV7-8 and TRBJ2-1, with a possible D match to TRBD2 (6 bases). Germline loops: CDR1 SGHVS, CDR2 FQNEAQ. The CDR3 is 15 amino acids. Trimming pared 2 bases from V and 0 bases from J, leaving 8 bases between. The DNA of the CDR3 is TGTGCCAGCAGCTTAAGGAGGGCCTCCTACAATGAGCAGTTCTTC. Translating gives CASSLRRASYNEQFF.

CDR3 nucleotide sequence: TGTGCCAGTAGTACTTTGGGACAGGGGATCTATGGCTACACCTTC. Translating it yields CASSTLGQGIYGYTF. The chain recombines TRBV19 with TRBJ1-2; 10 bases align to TRBD1. The germline V gene encodes CDR1 LNHDA and CDR2 SQIVND (reference sequence). The CDR3 totals 15 residues. With 4 bases clipped from V and 4 bases from J, the junction kept 6 bases outside the gene matches.

V usage is TRBV28 and J usage is TRBJ2-7, with 8 nucleotides matching TRBD1. This CDR3 has 12 amino acids. J gave up 6 bases and V 6 bases, and 4 bases lay outside the gene matches. Looked up from germline, CDR1 is MDHEN and CDR2 is SYDVKM. In nucleotides, the CDR3 is TGTGCCAGCAGGCTCACAGGGGGCGAGCAGTACTTC. Its translation is CASRLTGGEQYF.

Ten or more counts support this clone. V usage is TRBV7-9 and J usage is TRBJ2-7; the match to TRBD2 covers 12 bases. Trimming took 6 bases from V and 5 from J; bases not matched to a gene: 8. Germline V gene sequence: CDR1 SEHNR, CDR2 FQNEAQ (reference sequence). The CDR3 loop spans 15 amino acids. In DNA, the CDR3 is TGTGCCAGCAGGAAGACTAGCGGGAGTAAGCACGAGCAGTACTTC. It codes for CASRKTSGSKHEQYF.

Notes on this clone: One end of the junction fails to match germline, which may point to a read error. The V and J genes are TRBV2 and TRBJ2-7; the match to TRBD1 covers 10 bases. The CDR3 covers 11 residues. Germline CDR1 reads SNHLY; CDR2 reads FYNNEI. The CDR3 DNA follows: TGTGCCAGCAGTGATCGGGACAGGGGTGGATTC. It translates to CASSDRDRGGF.

The rearrangement joins TRBV25-1 to TRBJ1-6, with D possibly TRBD1 on 5 matching bases. V was shortened by 5 bases and J by 8 bases, with 19 bases between the two germline ends. This CDR3 region has 16 residues. Germline V gene sequence: CDR1 MGHDK, CDR2 SYGVNS. The CDR3, as DNA: TGTGCCAGCAGTCCCACGGGAGAGGGGAACCATTCACCCCTCCACTTT. This translates into CASSPTGEGNHSPLHF.

The J gene is TRBJ2-3, the V gene TRBV7-2; D not resolved. Germline CDR1 SGHTA, CDR2 FQGNSA. The CDR3 is made up of 14 amino acids. V was trimmed by 1 base and J by 1 base, leaving 6 bases between them. The CDR3 reads CASSLVPGTDTQYF. As DNA, the CDR3 is TGTGCCAGCAGCTTAGTTCCGGGCACAGATACGCAGTATTTT.

This rearrangement joins TRBV27 to TRBJ1-5; D perhaps matches TRBD1 (5 bases). CDR3 size: 13 residues. Germline values: CDR1 MNHEY, CDR2 SMNVEV (reference sequence). Trimming removed 0 bases from V and 7 bases from J, with 7 bases in between. CDR3 protein: CASSLSGVQPQHF. The CDR3, as DNA: TGTGCCAGCAGTTTATCAGGGGTCCAGCCCCAGCATTTT.

The chain carries TRBV5-6 and TRBJ1-5, with TRBD1 as a possible D gene (5 bases). Looked up from germline, CDR1 is SGHDT and CDR2 is YYEEEE. The CDR3 length is 16 residues. Trimming took off 3 bases at V and 1 base at J, with 14 bases between the two ends. CDR3 coding DNA: TGTGCCAGCAGCTGGGGGGGTATTAGGAGCAATCAGCCCCAGCATTTT. This codes for CASSWGGIRSNQPQHF. The whole variable domain, remainder taken from reference TRBV5-6 and TRBJ1-5, is DAGVTQSPTHLIKTRGQQVTLRCSPKSGHDTVSWYQQALGQGPQFIFQYYEEEERQRGNFPDRFSGHQFPNYSSELNVNALLLGDSALYLCASSWGGIRSNQPQHFGDGTRLSIL.

The chain has TRBV5-4 and TRBJ2-1, with a tentative D call TRBD2 (5 bases). CDR1 and CDR2 (germline): SGHNT, YYREEE (reference sequence). Trimming shortened V by 4 bases and J by 4 bases, and 6 bases separated the two germline ends. This CDR3 has 12 amino acids. CDR3 nucleotides: TGTGCCAGCAGCCCGGGGTACAATGAGCAGTTCTTC. It specifies CASSPGYNEQFF.

The chain is built from TRBV6-5 and TRBJ1-5; 7 bases line up with TRBD1. Trimming cost V 0 bases and J 3 bases; bases outside gene matches: 2. The CDR3 is made up of 15 amino acids. The germline gives CDR1 MNHEY, CDR2 SVGAGI. This chain's CDR3 is CASSYSTGNNQPQHF. DNA of the CDR3: TGTGCCAGCAGTTACTCGACAGGGAACAATCAGCCCCAGCATTTT.

This chain uses TRBV27 with TRBJ2-7; TRBD2 might be the D (7 bases). This CDR3 is built from 16 residues. V was pared by 7 bases and J by 5 bases, with 24 bases between. Germline CDR1 MNHEY, CDR2 SMNVEV (reference sequence). The CDR3 spells CASTPLGGHLSHEQYF. CDR3 in DNA: TGTGCCAGCACCCCGTTGGGGGGGCATCTTTCCCACGAGCAGTACTTC.